Listed here are 9 T cell receptor beta chains from one sample, sequenced in a study of T cells in Graves' hyperthyroidism and ophthalmopathy (dated by TCRdb to about 2019). The method behind the library was multiplex PCR. TCRdb shows the sequencer as Illumina HiSeq 2000. TCR beta CDR3 regions were amplified from RNA transcripts. For the first round of RT-PCR on the TCR CDR3, the HTBI primer set was used together with the Qiagen OneStep RT-PCR kit. The public reads were reprocessed in TCRdb via fastp at Q25 and MiXCR, keeping in-frame beta chains. Under each unique CDR3 protein, matching rows form one entry showing the most common genes and DNA. The sample table records roughly 250,000 distinct CDR3 sequences; about 20% of these occur just once. In total, the top ten clones hold roughly 60% of the sample. Input material: blood. The receptors were gathered from a man under 40 with Graves' ophthalmopathy.

This clonotype was found a few times. The J gene is TRBJ2-5, the V gene TRBV3-1; the match to TRBD2 covers 13 bases. The length of the CDR3 is 15 residues. V lost 1 base, J lost 4 bases, and 0 bases stayed unmatched. The germline gives CDR1 LGHDT, CDR2 YNNKEL (reference sequence). CDR3 sequence reads: CASSQGLAGGETQYF. CDR3 DNA sequence: TGTGCCAGCAGCCAAGGACTAGCGGGGGGAGAGACCCAGTACTTC.

A word on this clonotype: Just one base apart from a much larger clone, this may be a read error. This chain uses TRBV18 with TRBJ2-7; D is possibly TRBD2 (6 bases). Looked up from germline, CDR1 is KGHSH and CDR2 is LQKENI. CDR3 length: 14 residues. The CDR3 is CASSPGLQYYGQYF. In DNA, the CDR3 is TGTGCCAGCTCACCGGGACTCCAGTACTACGGGCAGTACTTC.

This clonotype was detected many times. V gene TRBV30 combines with J gene TRBJ1-5, with D tentatively TRBD1 (6 bases). Germline loops: CDR1 GTSNPN, CDR2 SVGIG (reference sequence). V gave up 2 bases and J gave up 4 bases, with 6 bases separating them. This CDR3 has 12 amino acids. CDR3 sequence (DNA): TGTGCCTGGAGTACAGGGAATCAGCCCCAGCATTTT. Translated: CAWSTGNQPQHF.

This clonotype occurred many times. V gene TRBV5-1 combines with J gene TRBJ1-2; possibly TRBD1 for D (5 bases). Germline V gene sequence: CDR1 SGHRS, CDR2 YFSETQ. This CDR3 has 16 amino acids. The V end was cut by 0 bases, the J end by 4 bases, with 16 bases between. The CDR3 loop reads CASSLAGYGTSYGYTF. Here the CDR3 DNA reads TGCGCCAGCAGCTTGGCCGGTTATGGGACCTCCTATGGCTACACCTTC.

V is TRBV12-5 and J is TRBJ2-1; no definite D call. The CDR3 sequence is 17 residues long. CDR1 is LGHNT, CDR2 FRNRAP, per germline. Trimming cost V 0 bases and J 5 bases, with 17 bases left between them. CDR3 coding DNA: TGTGCTAGTGGTTTGGTACTTGGACCGGGCGAGAACAATGAGCAGTTCTTC. It encodes CASGLVLGPGENNEQFF.

This clonotype was seen repeatedly, ten times or more. The genes are TRBV27 and TRBJ2-7; TRBD2 agrees at 14 bases. Germline trimming cut 5 bases from V and 4 bases from J; bases unmatched to any gene: 7. The CDR3 is 16 amino acids. The germline V gene has CDR1 MNHEY and CDR2 SMNVEV (reference sequence). The chain's CDR3 is CASSPGLAGVGYEQYF. The CDR3 DNA follows: TGTGCCAGCAGTCCGGGACTAGCGGGAGTCGGGTACGAGCAGTACTTC.

The CDR3 sequence: CASSQKPGGQSQPQHF. In DNA form, the CDR3 reads TGTGCCAGCAGCCAAAAACCCGGTGGACAGAGTCAGCCCCAGCATTTT. This chain connects TRBV4-2 to TRBJ1-5; TRBD1 is a possible D gene (6 bases). There are 16 residues in the CDR3. Trimming took 2 bases from V and 6 from J, leaving 17 bases between them. Germline loops: CDR1 LGHNA, CDR2 YNFKEQ.

This clonotype was seen only a few times. The rearrangement joins TRBV20-1 to TRBJ2-7, with D possibly TRBD1 on 5 matching bases. Germline V gene sequence: CDR1 DFQATT, CDR2 SNEGSKA (reference sequence). Between the trimmed V and J ends, which lost 4 bases and 7 bases, there was a span of 17 bases. The CDR3 has 13 residues. CDR3 nucleotides: TGCAGTGCTACCTGGGGCCTGACTTTGGAGCAGTACTTC. It specifies CSATWGLTLEQYF.

This sequence joins TRBV28 and TRBJ1-2; tentatively, D is TRBD1 (5 bases). Trimming took off 5 bases at V and 4 bases at J, with 17 bases between the two ends. Germline values: CDR1 MDHEN, CDR2 SYDVKM. This CDR3 comprises 15 residues. This chain's CDR3 is CASSLTGTEFYGYTF. In DNA form, the CDR3 reads TGTGCCAGCAGTCTAACCGGGACCGAATTCTATGGCTACACCTTC.